This T cell receptor (beta chain) is drawn from a study of cytomegalovirus exposure and HLA in healthy donors. In the study overall: An earlier analysis identified 120 million or so unique TCR beta sequences in about 180 million T cells.

General study points: In an earlier analysis, about 87% or about 30%: the productive usage of most TCR beta V segments.

Of note for this clone: What it recognizes is unknown.

Primers for the PCR totalled 60 Vbeta and 13 Jbeta. The method was immunoSEQ multiplex PCR; TCRdb's version includes in-frame clones alone and lacks a portion of them. The sample includes under 130,000 clones, less than 85% of them seen just once. Germline CDR1 is GTSNPN and CDR2 is SVGIG (reference sequence). The CDR3 loop spans 15 amino acids. J gave up 0 bases and V 3 bases, and 4 bases lay outside the gene matches. The source of this sequence is a man aged 35 to 55 in good health and CMV-seropositive. The sequenced sample consisted of PBMCs. The rearrangement joins TRBV30 to TRBJ2-7, with 11 bases identical to TRBD1. CDR3 bases: TGTGCCTGGAGGCGGACAGGGGGCTTCTCCTACGAGCAGTACTTC. This gives the protein CAWRRTGGFSYEQYF.